Each of the 28 T cell receptor beta chains below was sequenced from the same sample in a study of Ad26.COV2.S vaccination and SARS-CoV-2 variants (dated by TCRdb to 2020 to 2022). This sample's treatment or condition label indicates: some 20 received Ad26.COV2.S at low or high dose, single or two shots; 5 received placebo; per-sample allocation not given. Repertoires of vaccine and placebo recipients were sequenced from samples taken on day 63 after the first injection. Libraries were made using the immunoSEQ multiplex PCR assay. Not all clones reach the TCRdb copy of this immuneACCESS table, which keeps in-frame sequences only. Checked studies attribute under half of the gap to unresolved V genes and leave the rest unexplained. This sample gives approximately 420,000 clones in total; approximately 86% of them show up just once. The ten largest clones take up under 4% of the sample. This specimen consisted of peripheral blood, obtained in a trial of Ad26.COV2.S vaccine versus placebo. The source is a person between 18 and 65 years old who received the Ad26.COV2.S COVID-19 vaccine or a placebo.

The chain employs TRBV2 and TRBJ2-7, with a possible D match to TRBD2 (6 bases). The germline V and J ends were trimmed by 7 bases and 2 bases, with 18 bases remaining between them. Germline values: CDR1 SNHLY, CDR2 FYNNEI. This CDR3 comprises 15 residues. This CDR3 reads CASTSTSGDAYEQYF. In DNA, the CDR3 is TGTGCCAGCACCTCGACTAGTGGGGACGCCTACGAGCAGTACTTC.

The V call is TRBV5-1, the J call TRBJ1-1; possibly TRBD1 for D (5 bases). Per germline, CDR1 SGHRS and CDR2 YFSETQ. V shed 4 bases and J shed 1 base, with 11 bases lying between them. This CDR3 has 14 residues. This CDR3 reads CASSRETANTEAFF. Here the CDR3 DNA reads TGCGCCAGCAGCCGCGAGACAGCGAACACTGAAGCTTTCTTT.

V usage is TRBV12-5 and J usage is TRBJ2-1; TRBD1 aligns across 7 bases. This CDR3 has 12 amino acids. J was trimmed by 15 bases and V by 6 bases; bases with no gene match: 11. Germline V CDR1 and CDR2: LGHNT, FRNRAP. CDR3 sequence: CASGTSGTAMFF. In DNA, the CDR3 is TGTGCTAGTGGCACGTCCGGGACAGCCATGTTCTTC. The entire variable domain, with the rest obtained from reference TRBV12-5 and TRBJ2-1, is as follows: DARVTQTPRHKVTEMGQEVTMRCQPILGHNTVFWYRQTMMQGLELLAYFRNRAPLDDSGMPKDRFSAEMPDATLATLKIQPSEPRDSAVYFCASGTSGTAMFFGPGTRLTVL.

In its sample, this clone was seen a few times. This sequence joins TRBV4-1 and TRBJ1-5, with D possibly being TRBD1 (5 bases). CDR1 and CDR2 (germline): MGHRA, YSYEKL. CDR3 length: 14 amino acids. Trimming cost V 1 base and J 9 bases, with 13 bases left between them. The CDR3 is CASSQAPAQGPQHF. The CDR3, as DNA: TGCGCCAGCAGCCAAGCACCAGCTCAGGGGCCCCAGCATTTT.

The chain couples TRBV18 to TRBJ2-6; possibly TRBD2 for D (5 bases). The germline CDR1 and CDR2 sequences are KGHSH and LQKENI. This CDR3 contains 16 residues. Trimming removed 5 bases at V and 2 bases at J, with 13 bases between. The CDR3 protein is CASSSGIVPGANVLTF. The DNA for the CDR3 is TGTGCCAGCTCATCGGGGATAGTCCCTGGGGCCAACGTCCTGACTTTC.

The table lists this clone with a few counts. The rearrangement uses TRBV19 and TRBJ1-2, with D unresolved. V lost 3 bases and J lost 6, with 11 bases in between. This CDR3 has 13 residues. Germline values: CDR1 LNHDA, CDR2 SQIVND (reference sequence). CDR3 sequence (DNA): TGTGCCAGTAGTATGAGAGATTTTGATGGCTACACCTTC. This sequence encodes CASSMRDFDGYTF.

This clone appeared a few times. The rearrangement links TRBV6-6 to TRBJ1-4; D unresolved. Per germline, CDR1 MNHNY and CDR2 SVGAGI (reference sequence). V lost 0 bases and J 4 bases, leaving 12 bases between the germline ends. The CDR3 length is 16 residues. For the CDR3, the DNA is TGTGCCAGCAGTTACTCGAGGTCCGGAGATAATGAAAAACTGTTTTTT. This gives the protein CASSYSRSGDNEKLFF.

V usage is TRBV4-3 and J usage is TRBJ1-1; D gene uncertain. Trimming removed 1 base from V and 7 bases from J, with 7 bases in between. The germline gives CDR1 LGHNA, CDR2 YSLEER. This CDR3 is built from 12 residues. The CDR3 DNA follows: TGCGCCAGCAGCCAAGCTGGCGGTGAAGCTTTCTTT. Its translation is CASSQAGGEAFF.

The chain uses TRBV18 and TRBJ2-7; D might be TRBD2 (5 bases). The CDR3 contains 13 residues. CDR1 is KGHSH, CDR2 LQKENI, per germline. V shed 6 bases and J shed 4 bases, with 13 bases lying between them. The DNA of the CDR3 is TGTGCCAGCTCTGTCACGGAGGTATACGAGCAGTACTTC. Its protein is CASSVTEVYEQYF.

This sequence joins TRBV2 and TRBJ2-4; no clear D gene. Germline values: CDR1 SNHLY, CDR2 FYNNEI. V was cut by 3 bases and J by 8 bases, with 11 bases left in between. The CDR3 spans 13 residues. For the CDR3, the DNA is TGTGCCAGCAGTGACACCGGGTTTGACATTCAGTACTTC. Translating it yields CASSDTGFDIQYF.

This chain joins TRBV27 and TRBJ1-1; 8 bases fit TRBD1. The CDR3 totals 15 residues. Trimming cost V 2 bases and J 4 bases; bases outside gene matches: 6. CDR1 MNHEY and CDR2 SMNVEV come from the germline V gene (reference sequence). CDR3 loop: CASSLQGALSTEAFF. CDR3 sequence (DNA): TGTGCCAGCAGTTTACAGGGGGCCTTGAGCACTGAAGCTTTCTTT.

V usage is TRBV11-3 and J usage is TRBJ1-1, with D possibly TRBD1 on 5 matching bases. The CDR3 runs 15 residues. Trimming took off 0 bases at V and 1 base at J, with 9 bases between the two ends. Germline values: CDR1 SGHNT, CDR2 YENEEA. The CDR3 nucleotides read TGTGCCAGCAGCTTAGACGGGCAGGGGAACACTGAAGCTTTCTTT. This encodes CASSLDGQGNTEAFF.

This chain uses TRBV24-1 with TRBJ1-2; no clear D gene. Trimming took off 3 bases at V and 4 bases at J, with 5 bases between the two ends. There are 12 residues in the CDR3. Germline assignment: CDR1 KGHDR and CDR2 SFDVKD. This CDR3 is CATSDPPYGYTF. CDR3 DNA sequence: TGTGCCACCAGTGATCCCCCCTATGGCTACACCTTC.

The V call is TRBV11-1, the J call TRBJ1-4; D is unresolved. Deletions cut 2 bases from V and 4 bases from J, with 8 bases between. This CDR3 is 14 amino acids long. Germline lookup yields CDR1 SGHAT and CDR2 FQDESV (reference sequence). The CDR3 spells CASSLTGGNEKLFF. The CDR3 nucleotides are TGTGCCAGCAGCTTAACGGGAGGTAATGAAAAACTGTTTTTT.

This clone was observed once. The chain joins TRBV20-1 to TRBJ1-1, with unresolved D. Trimming took 1 base from V and 7 from J, leaving 7 bases between them. CDR3 length: 11 amino acids. Germline V gives CDR1 DFQATT, CDR2 SNEGSKA (reference sequence). As DNA, the CDR3 is TGCAGTGCTAGAGTAGCAGTTGAAGCTTTCTTT. As protein: CSARVAVEAFF.

J is TRBJ2-5 and V is TRBV7-8; tentative D call: TRBD1 (5 bases). The germline V and J ends were trimmed by 4 bases and 3 bases, with 9 bases remaining between them. The CDR3 covers 13 residues. CDR1 and CDR2 (germline): SGHVS, FQNEAQ. CDR3 DNA: TGTGCCAGCAGCTCACCAGGGAAAGAGACCCAGTACTTC. Protein: CASSSPGKETQYF.

The rearrangement joins TRBV30 to TRBJ2-5; D might be TRBD2 (7 bases). Trimming removed 0 bases at V and 4 bases at J, with 18 bases between. The germline V gene encodes CDR1 GTSNPN and CDR2 SVGIG (reference sequence). The CDR3 sequence is 16 residues long. This chain's CDR3 is CAWSVPSPRGAETQYF. The CDR3 bases are TGTGCCTGGAGTGTACCGTCCCCTCGGGGGGCAGAGACCCAGTACTTC.

The V and J genes are TRBV13 and TRBJ2-7; 9 positions match TRBD1. Per germline, CDR1 PRHDT and CDR2 FYEKMQ (reference sequence). This CDR3 region has 16 residues. Trimming at V came to 5 bases and at J to 9 bases, leaving 17 bases not matched to a gene. The chain's CDR3 is CASSTPVDNRGRLQYF. CDR3 nucleotide sequence: TGTGCCAGCAGCACCCCCGTTGATAACAGGGGGCGATTGCAGTACTTC.

This sequence joins TRBV25-1 and TRBJ1-2; no clear D gene. Trimming removed 6 bases from V and 5 bases from J, with 4 bases in between. The germline V gene encodes CDR1 MGHDK and CDR2 SYGVNS. This CDR3 has 10 residues. Here the CDR3 reads CASRGYGYTF. For the CDR3, the DNA is TGTGCCAGCAGGGGGTATGGCTACACCTTC.

The chain recombines TRBV6-5 with TRBJ1-1; tentatively, D is TRBD1 (5 bases). The CDR3 spans 14 residues. Germline V CDR1 and CDR2: MNHEY, SVGAGI. With 0 bases removed from V and 4 bases from J, the gap between germline ends came to 9 bases. The CDR3 loop is CASSYSGRATEAFF. The CDR3 DNA reads as TGTGCCAGCAGTTACTCAGGCAGGGCCACTGAAGCTTTCTTT.

CDR3 loop: CASSYSTVMNTEAFF. In DNA, the CDR3 is TGTGCCAGCAGTTACTCGACAGTGATGAACACTGAAGCTTTCTTT. V usage is TRBV6-5 and J usage is TRBJ1-1, with a tentative D call TRBD1 (5 bases). Trimming removed 0 bases at V and 0 bases at J, with 8 bases between. The CDR3 totals 15 residues. The germline gives CDR1 MNHEY, CDR2 SVGAGI.

CDR3 loop: CASSPTGIGVGYTF. For the CDR3, the DNA is TGTGCCAGCAGCCCTACAGGGATTGGAGTTGGCTACACCTTC. The V call is TRBV3-1 (or the pseudogene TRBV3-2), the J call TRBJ1-2, with D possibly TRBD1 on 6 matching bases. The CDR3 totals 14 residues. V was cut by 4 bases and J by 7 bases, with 16 bases left in between. CDR1 LGHDT and CDR2 YNNKEL come from the germline V gene (reference sequence).

The chain combines TRBV5-1 with TRBJ1-1; D uncertain. The germline gives CDR1 SGHRS, CDR2 YFSETQ. The CDR3 contains 13 residues. Trimming shortened V by 2 bases and J by 8 bases, and 13 bases separated the two germline ends. The CDR3, as DNA: TGCGCCAGCAGCTTTGGAGCGAACATAGAAGCTTTCTTT. It translates to CASSFGANIEAFF. Combining the CDR3 with reference TRBV5-1 and TRBJ1-1 gives the whole variable domain KAGVTQTPRYLIKTRGQQVTLSCSPISGHRSVSWYQQTPGQGLQFLFEYFSETQRNKGNFPGRFSGRQFSNSRSEMNVSTLELGDSALYLCASSFGANIEAFFGQGTRLTVV.

The rearrangement links TRBV6-1 to TRBJ1-2; D unresolved. The ends were cut back, 0 bases at V and 7 bases at J, with 12 bases in the middle. The CDR3 extends over 14 amino acids. The germline V gene encodes CDR1 MNHNS and CDR2 SASEGT. CDR3: CASSEALGWGGYTF. Here the CDR3 DNA reads TGTGCCAGCAGTGAAGCGCTGGGGTGGGGTGGCTACACCTTC.

A word on this clone: At the DNA level, this CDR3 is encoded by other sequences in the same sample as well. This CDR3 reads CASSLNTGELFF. Written as DNA, the CDR3 is TGTGCCAGCAGTTTGAACACCGGGGAGCTGTTTTTT. This sequence joins TRBV12-3 or TRBV12-4 and TRBJ2-2, with D unresolved. V was pared by 3 bases and J by 1 base, with 0 bases between. CDR3 size: 12 residues.

The J gene is TRBJ1-2, the V gene TRBV11-2; 7 positions agree with TRBD1. CDR1 SGHAT and CDR2 FQNNGV come from the germline V gene. This CDR3 contains 13 residues. After removal of 7 bases from V and 8 bases from J, the junction contained 10 bases not matched to a gene. The CDR3 sequence: CASNRQGKRGYTF. The CDR3 DNA reads TGTGCCAGCAACAGACAGGGAAAGCGGGGCTACACCTTC.

This clone was detected many times. The chain combines TRBV7-9 with TRBJ2-5, with D perhaps matching TRBD1 or TRBD2 (5 bases each). The germline V gene has CDR1 SEHNR and CDR2 FQNEAQ (reference sequence). V was pared by 5 bases and J by 4 bases, with 14 bases between. The CDR3 sequence is 14 residues long. CDR3 sequence (DNA): TGTGCCAGCAGCCTCAGGGAGTCCCGAGAGACCCAGTACTTC. It encodes CASSLRESRETQYF.

The chain couples TRBV5-1 to TRBJ2-5; 11 bases match TRBD2. Germline loops: CDR1 SGHRS, CDR2 YFSETQ. This CDR3 has 16 amino acids. J was trimmed by 4 bases and V by 3 bases; bases with no gene match: 8. The chain's CDR3 is CASSSTLAGEGETQYF. DNA of the CDR3: TGCGCCAGCAGCTCCACACTAGCGGGGGAGGGAGAGACCCAGTACTTC. Combining the CDR3 with reference TRBV5-1 and TRBJ2-5 gives the whole variable domain KAGVTQTPRYLIKTRGQQVTLSCSPISGHRSVSWYQQTPGQGLQFLFEYFSETQRNKGNFPGRFSGRQFSNSRSEMNVSTLELGDSALYLCASSSTLAGEGETQYFGPGTRLLVL.